This TCR beta chain was recovered during a study of blood T cell repertoires in COVID-19. About the study: COVID-19 samples, acute and convalescent, were from the United States, Italy and Spain. PBMCs, B-cell-depleted T cells, or T cells provided the cDNA or gDNA that made up the material.

Under the authors' procedure: Estimates of nucleated cell counts were drawn from the amplification of reference gene primers. The method was immunoSEQ multiplex PCR; TCRdb's version includes in-frame clones alone and lacks a portion of them. V, J and clone size were drawn from that table, and D and trimming were deduced from the DNA. The repertoire includes 96,000 or so clones, roughly 81% of them detected once, and around 4.7% sits in the top ten. Seattle participants joined during active infection and were tracked over time. In germline, CDR1 is LNHDA, CDR2 SQIVND (reference sequence). V was trimmed by 4 bases and J by 1 base, leaving 15 bases between them. The CDR3 sequence is 16 residues long.

The J gene is TRBJ2-3, the V gene TRBV19; D possibly corresponds to TRBD1 (6 bases). Sequencing input: peripheral blood. The TCR comes from a man at least 80 years old with COVID-19, enrolled during active disease. CDR3 residues: CASSTHQGIGTDTQYF. The CDR3 coding sequence is TGTGCCAGTAGTACCCACCAGGGGATTGGCACAGATACGCAGTATTTT.